A selection of T cell receptor beta chains follows, all from one sample in a study of vaccination and CD4 T cells after COVID-19. TCRdb re-called the PCR reads with MiXCR, one entry per CDR3 protein. The repertoire consists of roughly 20,000 distinct CDR3 sequences, with more than 45% occurring once and the leading ten covering 9.6%. For these receptors, no antigen is known. Material for sequencing was CD4+ T cells from blood, cultured in vitro. These receptors were collected from a human donor who had recovered from COVID-19. Each CDR3 is given with its conserved first and last residue. A D gene is named only where the DNA matches it firmly. The size field is filled for only some rows; it gives once, few, many or a size class.

TGTGCCACCAGTGTTGGAGAGACCCAGTACTTC	CATSVGETQYF	-	TRBV24-1	TRBJ2-5	-
TGTGCCAGCAGTAAGAGCGGGGGGGCCATAGATACGCAGTATTTT	CASSKSGGAIDTQYF	TRBD2	TRBV6-1	TRBJ2-3	-
TGTGCCACCAGCAGAGCCTTCAAGCCAGGGACTAGCGGGGACGCAGATACGCAGTATTTT	CATSRAFKPGTSGDADTQYF	TRBD2	TRBV15	TRBJ2-3	few
TGTGCCAGCAGTTCCGGTAGCTCCTACAATGAGCAGTTCTTC	CASSSGSSYNEQFF	-	TRBV27	TRBJ2-1	few
TGTGCCAGCAGGCCGCCTCCGGGACTAGCGGCCTACGAGCAGTACTTC	CASRPPPGLAAYEQYF	TRBD2	TRBV6-2/TRBV6-3	TRBJ2-7	-
TGCAGCGTTGGCACAGATACGCAGTATTTT	CSVGTDTQYF	-	TRBV29-1	TRBJ2-3	-
TGCAGTGCTACGCAATCGGGCAGGGATCAGCCCCAGCATTTT	CSATQSGRDQPQHF	-	TRBV20-1	TRBJ1-5	few
TGTGCCAGCAGCTCGGACAGGGTACACTCACCCCTCCACTTT	CASSSDRVHSPLHF	TRBD1	TRBV7-8	TRBJ1-6	-
TGTGCCAGCAGCTTAGGCCCTTCGCGCACAGATACGCAGTATTTT	CASSLGPSRTDTQYF	-	TRBV7-8	TRBJ2-3	once
TGTGCCAGCAGTGAAGGGGGACATGACACAGATACGCAGTATTTT	CASSEGGHDTDTQYF	-	TRBV6-1	TRBJ2-3	few
TGCGCCAGCAGCTTGTTGGGCGGGAGGGACCCCTACGAGCAGTACTTC	CASSLLGGRDPYEQYF	TRBD2	TRBV5-1	TRBJ2-7	-
TGCGCCAGCAGCGAGGGGCAGGGTGGTCAGCCCCAGCATTTT	CASSEGQGGQPQHF	-	TRBV10-1	TRBJ1-5	few
TGTGCCAGCAGTGAAGAAAGCTCTGGGGCCAACGTCCTGACTTTC	CASSEESSGANVLTF	-	TRBV2	TRBJ2-6	-
TGTGCCAGCACCGGAACTAGCGGGGGATACAATGAGCAGTTCTTC	CASTGTSGGYNEQFF	TRBD2	TRBV6-2/TRBV6-3	TRBJ2-1	-
TGTGCCAGCAGTGGACTTTTGGGACAGGCCTACAATGAGCAGTTCTTC	CASSGLLGQAYNEQFF	TRBD1	TRBV6-1	TRBJ2-1	-
TGTGCCAGCCGAGACCTAGATACGCAGTATTTT	CASRDLDTQYF	-	TRBV25-1	TRBJ2-3	-
TGTGCCAGCAGTGCAGGGGCAGGGGGGATCTACGAGCAGTACTTC	CASSAGAGGIYEQYF	-	TRBV6-1	TRBJ2-7	-
TGTGCCAGCAGCCCTTCAGTTAATTCACCCCTCCACTTT	CASSPSVNSPLHF	-	TRBV7-3	TRBJ1-6	-
TGTGCCAGCAGCACCGGGCCAGATAGCAATCAGCCCCAGCATTTT	CASSTGPDSNQPQHF	-	TRBV2	TRBJ1-5	-
TGTGCCAGCAGCTTAGAGACCTGGGCTGAGCAGTACTTC	CASSLETWAEQYF	-	TRBV7-9	TRBJ2-7	-
TGTGCCAGCAGCCCAGGGGGCTCTGGAAACACCATATATTTT	CASSPGGSGNTIYF	TRBD1	TRBV7-2	TRBJ1-3	-
TGTGCCAGCACGCGGGACTCCTACGAGCAGTACTTC	CASTRDSYEQYF	-	TRBV2	TRBJ2-7	-
TGTGCCAGCAGTCACGAAGGGGTTAGCGGTTTGGGTACTGAAGCTTTCTTT	CASSHEGVSGLGTEAFF	-	TRBV6-2/TRBV6-3	TRBJ1-1	-
TGCAGTGCTAGAGATCCGCAGGGGGAGACCCAGTACTTC	CSARDPQGETQYF	-	TRBV20-1	TRBJ2-5	-
TGTGCCAGCAGCTTCTCGAGGGCCGGGGAGCTGTTTTTT	CASSFSRAGELFF	-	TRBV7-3	TRBJ2-2	few
TGTGCCAGCCCGGGACGGCCTTCACAAGAGACCCAGTACTTC	CASPGRPSQETQYF	-	TRBV28	TRBJ2-5	-
TGTGCCAGCAGTTTATCCGGGGTACACACTGAAGCTTTCTTT	CASSLSGVHTEAFF	-	TRBV27	TRBJ1-1	few
TGTGCCAGCAGCCCGGGCTGGGGAGACACCGGGGAGCTGTTTTTT	CASSPGWGDTGELFF	-	TRBV9	TRBJ2-2	-
TGCAGTGCGCGCGACAGGGGGCGGGTCACCGGGGAGCTGTTTTTT	CSARDRGRVTGELFF	TRBD1	TRBV20-1	TRBJ2-2	-
TGTGCCAGCAGTCCTAACACGAAATATTATGTTTGGGCTTTCTTT	CASSPNTKYYVWAFF	-	TRBV28	TRBJ1-1	-
TGTGCCAGCAGCTTAGAAAGGCTGGTCCACGAGCAGTACTTC	CASSLERLVHEQYF	-	TRBV7-2	TRBJ2-7	few
TGTGCCAGCAGCCAAGAGGGAGGAGGCAGTTCACCCCTCCACTTT	CASSQEGGGSSPLHF	-	TRBV3-1	TRBJ1-6	-
TGTGCCAGCAGTTACGGGGGGACAAGCAATCAGCCCCAGCATTTT	CASSYGGTSNQPQHF	-	TRBV6-2/TRBV6-3	TRBJ1-5	-
TGTGCCAGCAGCTTCCAGGGCCCCCCCACAGATACGCAGTATTTT	CASSFQGPPTDTQYF	-	TRBV7-9	TRBJ2-3	few
TGCAGTGTTCCCAGGGGTCGCCAGCCCCAGCATTTT	CSVPRGRQPQHF	-	TRBV20-1	TRBJ1-5	-
TGTGCCAGCACCCCTCGAGGGGCCGGTCAGCCCCAGCATTTT	CASTPRGAGQPQHF	-	TRBV27	TRBJ1-5	-
TGTGCCAGTATGGGGGGCGGGGGGGCCACAGATACGCAGTATTTT	CASMGGGGATDTQYF	TRBD2	TRBV19	TRBJ2-3	-
TGTGCCAGCAGCGGACTAGCGGGGGGGGTCGGGGAGCTGTTTTTT	CASSGLAGGVGELFF	TRBD2	TRBV2	TRBJ2-2	-
TGTGCCAGCAGTTTAGTGGGGGGGACAGCACACACAGGGAGCTCCTACAATGAGCAGTTCTTC	CASSLVGGTAHTGSSYNEQFF	-	TRBV28	TRBJ2-1	-
TGTGCCAGCAGCCTCACCCGACTAGAGCAGTTCTTC	CASSLTRLEQFF	-	TRBV7-2	TRBJ2-1	-